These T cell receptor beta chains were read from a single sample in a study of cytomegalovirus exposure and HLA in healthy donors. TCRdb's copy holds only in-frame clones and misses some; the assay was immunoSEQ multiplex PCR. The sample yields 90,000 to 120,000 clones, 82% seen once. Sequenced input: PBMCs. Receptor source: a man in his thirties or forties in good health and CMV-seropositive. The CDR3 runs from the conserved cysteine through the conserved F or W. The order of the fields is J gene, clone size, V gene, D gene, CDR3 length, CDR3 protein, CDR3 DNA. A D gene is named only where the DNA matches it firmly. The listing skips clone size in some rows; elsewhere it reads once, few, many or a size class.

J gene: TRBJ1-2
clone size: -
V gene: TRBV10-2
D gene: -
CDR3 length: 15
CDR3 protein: CASSEGHRAGYGYTF
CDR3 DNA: TGCGCCAGCAGTGAGGGGCACAGGGCTGGCTATGGCTACACCTTC

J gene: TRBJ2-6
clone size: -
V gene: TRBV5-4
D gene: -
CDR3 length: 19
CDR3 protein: CASSLGQVLISSGANVLTF
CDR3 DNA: TGTGCCAGCAGCTTGGGACAGGTGTTAATTAGCTCTGGGGCCAACGTCCTGACTTTC

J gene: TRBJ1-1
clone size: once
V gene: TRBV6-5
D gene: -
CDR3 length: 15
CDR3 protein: CASSLHPSQDTEAFF
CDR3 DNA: TGTGCCAGCAGCTTACACCCATCCCAGGACACTGAAGCTTTCTTT

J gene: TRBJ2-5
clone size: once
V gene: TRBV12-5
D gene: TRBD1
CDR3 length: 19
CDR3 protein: CASGLVGDWSGGLGETQYF
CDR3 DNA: TGTGCTAGTGGTTTGGTCGGAGACTGGTCAGGGGGTCTAGGGGAGACCCAGTACTTC

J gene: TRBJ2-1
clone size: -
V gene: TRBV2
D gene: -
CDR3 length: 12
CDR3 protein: CASSPGSNEQFF
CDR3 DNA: TGTGCCAGCAGCCCAGGGTCAAATGAGCAGTTCTTC

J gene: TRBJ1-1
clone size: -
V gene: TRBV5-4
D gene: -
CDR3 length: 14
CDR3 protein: CASSLVRENTEAFF
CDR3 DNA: TGTGCCAGCAGCTTGGTCAGGGAGAACACTGAAGCTTTCTTT

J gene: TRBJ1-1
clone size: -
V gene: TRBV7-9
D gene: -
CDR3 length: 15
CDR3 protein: CASSPWGATNTEAFF
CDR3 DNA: TGTGCCAGCAGCCCCTGGGGAGCAACGAACACTGAAGCTTTCTTT

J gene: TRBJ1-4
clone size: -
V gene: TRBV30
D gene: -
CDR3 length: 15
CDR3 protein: CAWSALTNPGEKLFF
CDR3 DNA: TGTGCCTGGAGTGCCCTGACTAACCCCGGGGAAAAACTGTTTTTT

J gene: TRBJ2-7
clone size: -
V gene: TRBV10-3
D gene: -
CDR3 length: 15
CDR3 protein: CAITQGYGLMNEQYF
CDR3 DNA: TGTGCCATCACCCAGGGCTACGGATTAATGAACGAGCAGTACTTC

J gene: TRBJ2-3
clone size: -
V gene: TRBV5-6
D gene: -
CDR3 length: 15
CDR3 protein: CASSGSIQGTYTQYF
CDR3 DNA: TGTGCCAGCAGCGGATCGATACAGGGAACGTATACGCAGTATTTT

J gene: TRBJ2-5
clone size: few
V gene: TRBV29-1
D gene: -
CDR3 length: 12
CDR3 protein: CSGLKPGETQYF
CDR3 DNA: TGCAGCGGGTTAAAACCAGGGGAGACCCAGTACTTC

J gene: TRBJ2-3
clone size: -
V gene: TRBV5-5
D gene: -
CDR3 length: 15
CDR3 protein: CASCTGMSKTDTQYF
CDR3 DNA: TGTGCCAGCTGTACGGGTATGAGCAAGACAGATACGCAGTATTTT

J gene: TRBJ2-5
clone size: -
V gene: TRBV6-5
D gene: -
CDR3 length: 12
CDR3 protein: CASSTNQETQYF
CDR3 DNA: TGTGCCAGCAGTACAAACCAAGAGACCCAGTACTTC

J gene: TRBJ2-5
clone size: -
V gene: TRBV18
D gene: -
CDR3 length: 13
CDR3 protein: CASSPLLQETQYF
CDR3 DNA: TGTGCCAGCTCACCTTTACTACAAGAGACCCAGTACTTC

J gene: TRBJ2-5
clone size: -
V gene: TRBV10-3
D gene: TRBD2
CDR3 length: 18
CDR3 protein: CAISGGTSGGAVQETQYF
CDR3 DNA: TGTGCCATCAGTGGGGGGACTAGCGGGGGGGCCGTTCAAGAGACCCAGTACTTC

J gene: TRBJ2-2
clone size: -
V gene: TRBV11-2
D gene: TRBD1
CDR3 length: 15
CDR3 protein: CASSSRGSDTGELFF
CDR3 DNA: TGTGCCAGCAGCTCCAGGGGGTCGGACACCGGGGAGCTGTTTTTT

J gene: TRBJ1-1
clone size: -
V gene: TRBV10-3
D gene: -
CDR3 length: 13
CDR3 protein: CAISVSENTEAFF
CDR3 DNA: TGTGCCATCAGCGTCAGTGAGAACACTGAAGCTTTCTTT

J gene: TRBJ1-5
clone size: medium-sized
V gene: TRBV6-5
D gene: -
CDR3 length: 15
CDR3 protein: CASSDGPGSNQPQHF
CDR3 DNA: TGTGCCAGCAGCGATGGACCGGGGAGCAATCAGCCCCAGCATTTT

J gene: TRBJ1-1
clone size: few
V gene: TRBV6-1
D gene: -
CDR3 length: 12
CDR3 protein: CAIKLNSPEAFF
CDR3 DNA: TGTGCCATCAAACTCAACAGCCCTGAAGCTTTCTTT

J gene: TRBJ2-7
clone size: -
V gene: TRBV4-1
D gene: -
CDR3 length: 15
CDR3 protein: CASSQEREGSYEQYF
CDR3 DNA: TGCGCCAGCAGCCAAGAGAGAGAGGGTTCCTACGAGCAGTACTTC